Presented here are 14 T cell receptor beta chains from one specimen sequenced in a study of early T cells in non-severe SARS-CoV-2 infection. TCRdb reprocessed the 5' RACE reads via MiXCR and lists one record per CDR3 protein. The sample contains 75,000 to 100,000 distinct CDR3 sequences, approximately 15% of which appear only once. Input material: whole blood. The receptors here all came from an adult who was a healthcare worker with PCR-confirmed SARS-CoV-2 infection or an uninfected control (not recorded which).

This clonotype has just one count. CDR3 residues: CASQSGRGDTQYF. CDR3 DNA sequence: TGTGCCAGCCAGTCCGGGCGGGGCGATACGCAGTATTTT. The rearrangement uses TRBV11-1 and TRBJ2-3, with a tentative D call TRBD2 (6 bases). Germline values: CDR1 SGHAT, CDR2 FQDESV (reference sequence). V dropped 8 bases and J dropped 6 bases, with 15 bases sitting between them. The CDR3 is made up of 13 amino acids. The full variable domain, in which reference TRBV11-1 and TRBJ2-3 provide the parts outside the CDR3, is EAEVAQSPRYKITEKSQAVAFWCDPISGHATLYWYRQILGQGPELLVQFQDESVVDDSQLPKDRFSAERLKGVDSTLKIQPAELGDSAMYLCASQSGRGDTQYFGPGTRLTVL.

This chain connects TRBV5-1 to TRBJ2-2; D uncertain. Germline loops: CDR1 SGHRS, CDR2 YFSETQ. This CDR3 is built from 15 residues. The germline V and J ends were trimmed by 3 bases and 4 bases, with 13 bases remaining between them. This CDR3 reads CASSYLQMGTGELFF. The CDR3 coding sequence is TGCGCCAGCAGCTACCTTCAGATGGGCACCGGGGAGCTGTTTTTT.

V gene TRBV7-3 combines with J gene TRBJ1-1, with TRBD1 matching 9 bases. The CDR3 runs 15 residues. The junction had 7 bases not matched to a gene; V was cut back by 5 bases and J by 3 bases. Germline V lookup: CDR1 SGHTA, CDR2 FQGTGA. The CDR3, as DNA: TGTGCCAGCAGCCCCGGGACAGGGCGTGACACTGAAGCTTTCTTT. This sequence encodes CASSPGTGRDTEAFF. The whole variable domain, remainder taken from reference TRBV7-3 and TRBJ1-1, is GAGVSQTPSNKVTEKGKYVELRCDPISGHTALYWYRQSLGQGPEFLIYFQGTGAADDSGLPNDRFFAVRPEGSVSTLKIQRTERGDSAVYLCASSPGTGRDTEAFFGQGTRLTVV.

This clonotype has a handful of counts. V usage is TRBV6-6 and J usage is TRBJ1-5; D remains ambiguous. Germline CDR1 reads MNHNY; CDR2 reads SVGAGI (reference sequence). V dropped 6 bases and J dropped 0 bases, with 21 bases sitting between them. The CDR3 totals 18 residues. As DNA, the CDR3 is TGTGCCAGCAGGTCTTCTTCCGCAACAAGCAATAGCAATCAGCCCCAGCATTTT. Its translation: CASRSSSATSNSNQPQHF.

The chain carries TRBV20-1 and TRBJ2-1, with TRBD2 identical over 9 bases. The CDR3 extends over 14 amino acids. Germline loops: CDR1 DFQATT, CDR2 SNEGSKA (reference sequence). J was trimmed by 5 bases and V by 1 base; bases with no gene match: 3. The CDR3 DNA follows: TGCAGTGCTAGAGGACTAGCGGTCGACAATGAGCAGTTCTTC. Amino acid sequence: CSARGLAVDNEQFF.

V usage is TRBV5-4 and J usage is TRBJ1-1, with D possibly matching TRBD1 (5 bases). This CDR3 has 14 residues. CDR1 SGHNT and CDR2 YYREEE come from the germline V gene (reference sequence). Trimming took 4 bases from V and 3 from J, leaving 13 bases between them. In DNA form, the CDR3 reads TGTGCCAGCAGCCGTGTCAGGGACGACACTGAAGCTTTCTTT. Translation: CASSRVRDDTEAFF. Full variable domain (remainder filled in from reference TRBV5-4 and TRBJ1-1): ETGVTQSPTHLIKTRGQQVTLRCSSQSGHNTVSWYQQALGQGPQFIFQYYREEENGRGNFPPRFSGLQFPNYSSELNVNALELDDSALYLCASSRVRDDTEAFFGQGTRLTVV.

This clonotype was recorded a few times. V is TRBV11-2 and J is TRBJ2-1; D uncertain. The germline CDR1 and CDR2 sequences are SGHAT and FQNNGV. This CDR3 comprises 11 residues. The germline V and J ends were trimmed by 1 base and 9 bases, with 4 bases remaining between them. The DNA of the CDR3 is TGTGCCAGCAGCTTAGGTTTTGAGCAGTTCTTC. It translates to CASSLGFEQFF. The full variable domain, in which reference TRBV11-2 and TRBJ2-1 provide the parts outside the CDR3, is EAGVAQSPRYKIIEKRQSVAFWCNPISGHATLYWYQQILGQGPKLLIQFQNNGVVDDSQLPKDRFSAERLKGVDSTLKIQPAKLEDSAVYLCASSLGFEQFFGPGTRLTVL.

This clonotype showed up many times. This chain joins TRBV7-9 and TRBJ2-7; 10 bases fit TRBD2. J lost 4 bases, V lost 1 base, and 10 bases had no gene match. The CDR3 has 17 amino acids. Germline V gene data show CDR1 as SEHNR and CDR2 as FQNEAQ (reference sequence). The chain's CDR3 is CASSLEEGLAEKYEQYV. As DNA, the CDR3 is TGTGCCAGCAGCTTAGAAGAAGGACTAGCGGAAAAATACGAGCAGTACGTC.

The chain has TRBV28 and TRBJ2-1, with D perhaps matching TRBD1 or TRBD2 (6 bases each). The CDR3 contains 16 residues. Germline V gene data show CDR1 as MDHEN and CDR2 as SYDVKM. V dropped 8 bases and J dropped 0 bases, with 17 bases sitting between them. This chain's CDR3 is CASGGEGGRSYNEQFF. CDR3 nucleotides: TGTGCCAGCGGTGGAGAGGGGGGACGCTCCTACAATGAGCAGTTCTTC.

This clonotype was recorded at least ten times. V and J are TRBV6-1 and TRBJ1-1; D not resolved. This CDR3 spans 13 amino acids. In germline, CDR1 is MNHNS, CDR2 SASEGT. V was clipped by 4 bases and J by 3 bases, with 9 bases between them. The CDR3 sequence: CASSVGGYTEAFF. CDR3 in DNA: TGTGCCAGCAGTGTGGGAGGGTACACTGAAGCTTTCTTT.

The rearrangement uses TRBV18 and TRBJ2-5; TRBD2 matches 8 bases. CDR1 and CDR2 (germline): KGHSH, LQKENI. There are 16 residues in the CDR3. The J segment lost 1 base and the V segment lost 5 bases, leaving 9 bases of the junction unmatched. The chain's CDR3 is CASSSYSGGTQETQYF. The CDR3 DNA reads as TGTGCCAGCTCATCCTACAGCGGGGGAACCCAAGAGACCCAGTACTTC.

This clonotype was recorded at least ten times. The rearrangement joins TRBV21-1 to TRBJ2-5. TRBV21-1 is described as a pseudogene. CDR3 size: 15 residues. CDR3 nucleotides: TGTGCCAGCAGCAAAGTCGAGGCAGTCCAAGAGACCCAGTACTTC. Its translation: CASSKVEAVQETQYF.

This clonotype was seen at least ten times. The chain recombines TRBV7-2 with TRBJ2-2; D gene unclear. Trimming left V 0 bases short and J 0 bases short, with 8 bases between. The CDR3 length is 16 residues. The germline V gene encodes CDR1 SGHTA and CDR2 FQGNSA. This chain's CDR3 is CASSLAIRTNTGELFF. The CDR3 DNA reads TGTGCCAGCAGCTTAGCGATTAGGACGAACACCGGGGAGCTGTTTTTT.

This clonotype has a handful of counts. This rearrangement joins TRBV12-5 to TRBJ2-5; TRBD1 agrees at 9 bases. Germline values: CDR1 LGHNT, CDR2 FRNRAP. Trimming cost V 5 bases and J 4 bases; bases outside gene matches: 8. This CDR3 has 15 residues. CDR3 sequence: CASGQQGAVGETQYF. CDR3 coding DNA: TGTGCTAGTGGTCAACAGGGGGCAGTGGGAGAGACCCAGTACTTC.